This TCR beta chain was captured in a study of shared clonotypes between healthy human individuals. Study-level information: Ranging from 18 to 49 in age, donors were two women and a few men. Study-level findings and limits: Despite large depth, sorted-subset datasets appeared incompletely sequenced.

Cells designated naive CD8 were CD45RO-negative and were positively selected for CCR7, with terminally differentiated effector memory CD45RA+ cells excluded. All participating donors were Caucasian adults from Nashville, Tennessee. The CDR3 length is 15 residues. V gave up 0 bases and J gave up 7 bases, with 14 bases separating them. Germline-derived CDR1 and CDR2 are SGDLS and YYNGEE. Points on this clone: No antigen is known for it.

Original processing notes: ImmunoSEQ only sent back junction sequences with no quality scores, so filtering was done differently. TCRdb's copy holds only in-frame clones and misses some; the assay was immunoSEQ multiplex PCR. V and J calls and clone size follow that table, whereas D and trimming were derived from the DNA. The table has approximately 1.9 million clones, about 94% seen once. The chain uses TRBV9 and TRBJ2-1; a weak D match, TRBD1 (6 bases). Material: naive CD8+ T cells from PBMCs. The TCR originated in a young man in good health. Some clones in this sample may be carry-over from other donors' samples. The CDR3: CASSVEGQGWNEQFF. Here the CDR3 DNA reads TGTGCCAGCAGCGTAGAGGGTCAGGGGTGGAATGAGCAGTTCTTC.